These 8 T cell receptor beta chains were sequenced from one sample in a study of blood T cell repertoires in COVID-19. Assay: immunoSEQ multiplex PCR; the TCRdb copy retains only in-frame clones and omits some. Here the sample spans hundreds of thousands of clones, 86% being singletons. The sequenced material came from peripheral blood. These receptors came from a woman aged 55-69 years with COVID-19, enrolled during active disease.

The rearrangement links TRBV4-3 to TRBJ1-1; the D is unclear. Germline assignment: CDR1 LGHNA and CDR2 YSLEER. Trimming pared 0 bases from V and 4 bases from J, leaving 18 bases between. The CDR3 runs 17 residues. The CDR3 coding sequence is TGCGCCAGCAGCCAAGATAGTTATGGCGCGGTGGGCACTGAAGCTTTCTTT. As protein: CASSQDSYGAVGTEAFF.

The rearrangement links TRBV3-1 (or the pseudogene TRBV3-2) to TRBJ2-5, with 14 bases that match TRBD2. From germline, CDR1 is LGHDT and CDR2 YNNKEL (reference sequence). The V gene end was trimmed by 4 bases and the J gene end by 1 base; junction bases not matched to a gene: 8. The CDR3 totals 18 residues. This chain's CDR3 is CASSRGTSGGTSQETQYF. The DNA for the CDR3 is TGTGCCAGCAGCCGCGGGACTAGCGGGGGAACGTCCCAAGAGACCCAGTACTTC.

The J gene is TRBJ1-1, the V gene TRBV6-5, with D unresolved. CDR1 and CDR2 (germline): MNHEY, SVGAGI. With 2 bases removed from V and 3 bases from J, the gap between germline ends came to 16 bases. The CDR3 has 16 residues. Here the CDR3 DNA reads TGTGCCAGCAGTTACCTACGAGCCAGGCACTACACTGAAGCTTTCTTT. Translated, it gives CASSYLRARHYTEAFF.

The J gene is TRBJ2-5, the V gene TRBV12-3 or TRBV12-4; D remains ambiguous. The CDR3 is 12 residues long. Trimming took off 2 bases at V and 3 bases at J, with 4 bases between the two ends. The CDR3 spells CASSLSEETQYF. In DNA form, the CDR3 reads TGTGCCAGCAGTTTATCAGAAGAGACCCAGTACTTC.

This clone showed up just a few times. V is TRBV11-3 and J is TRBJ1-3; tentatively, D is TRBD1 (6 bases). Deletions cut 3 bases from V and 2 bases from J, with 8 bases between. CDR3 length equals 14 residues. Germline CDR1 SGHNT, CDR2 YENEEA. The CDR3 DNA sequence: TGTGCCAGCAGCTTCCAGGGGCCTGGAAACACCATATATTTT. Translated, it gives CASSFQGPGNTIYF.

The chain carries TRBV30 and TRBJ2-3, with 9 bases aligning to TRBD2. The V segment lost 5 bases and the J segment 2 bases; nucleotides outside the gene matches: 11. Germline V lookup: CDR1 GTSNPN, CDR2 SVGIG (reference sequence). This CDR3 is 16 amino acids long. CDR3 DNA sequence: TGTGCCTGGCTGACCCGACTAGCGGCATCCACAGATACGCAGTATTTT. This encodes CAWLTRLAASTDTQYF.

V gene TRBV14 combines with J gene TRBJ2-7, with a weak D call TRBD1 (6 bases). The length of the CDR3 is 13 residues. The germline V gene encodes CDR1 SGHDN and CDR2 FVKESK. Trimming stripped 4 bases from V and 2 bases from J, with 9 bases between. DNA for the CDR3: TGTGCCAGCAGCCTCGACAGGCCCTACGAGCAGTACTTC. Its translation is CASSLDRPYEQYF.

The chain links TRBV28 to TRBJ2-6, with a tentative D call TRBD2 (6 bases). Germline CDR1 MDHEN, CDR2 SYDVKM. CDR3 length equals 17 residues. With 2 bases removed from V and 0 bases from J, the gap between germline ends came to 11 bases. The CDR3 region is CASSLGLGGSGANVLTF. DNA for the CDR3: TGTGCCAGCAGTTTAGGTCTGGGGGGCTCTGGGGCCAACGTCCTGACTTTC.